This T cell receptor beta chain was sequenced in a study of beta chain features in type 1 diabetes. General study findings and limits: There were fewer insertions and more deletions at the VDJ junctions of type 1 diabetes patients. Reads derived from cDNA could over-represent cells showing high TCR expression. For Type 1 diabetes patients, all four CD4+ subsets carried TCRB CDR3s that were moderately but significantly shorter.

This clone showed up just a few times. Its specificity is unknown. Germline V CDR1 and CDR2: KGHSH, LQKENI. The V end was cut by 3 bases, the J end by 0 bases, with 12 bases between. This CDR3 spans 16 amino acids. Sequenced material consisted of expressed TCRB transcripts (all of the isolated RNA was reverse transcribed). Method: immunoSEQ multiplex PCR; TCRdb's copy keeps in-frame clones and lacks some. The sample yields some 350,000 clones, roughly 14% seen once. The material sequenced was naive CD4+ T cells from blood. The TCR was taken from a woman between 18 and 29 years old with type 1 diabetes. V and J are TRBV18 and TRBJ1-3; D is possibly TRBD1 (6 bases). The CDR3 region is CASSPPGRGSGNTIYF. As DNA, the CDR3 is TGTGCCAGCTCACCCCCCGGCAGGGGCTCTGGAAACACCATATATTTT.